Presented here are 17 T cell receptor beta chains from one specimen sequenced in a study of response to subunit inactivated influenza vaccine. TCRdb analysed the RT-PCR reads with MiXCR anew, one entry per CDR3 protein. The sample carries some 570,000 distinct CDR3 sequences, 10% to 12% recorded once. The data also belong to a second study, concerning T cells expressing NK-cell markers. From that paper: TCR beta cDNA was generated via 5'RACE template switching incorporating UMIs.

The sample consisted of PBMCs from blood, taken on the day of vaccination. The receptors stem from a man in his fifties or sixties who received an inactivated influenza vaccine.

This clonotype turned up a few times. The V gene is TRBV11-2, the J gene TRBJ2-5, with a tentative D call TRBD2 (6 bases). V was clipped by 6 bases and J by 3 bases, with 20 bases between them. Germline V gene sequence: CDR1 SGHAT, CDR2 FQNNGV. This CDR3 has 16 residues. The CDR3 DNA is TGTGCCAGCAGTTACCCCGAGGGACTGGCTAAAGAGACCCAGTACTTC. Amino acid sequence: CASSYPEGLAKETQYF. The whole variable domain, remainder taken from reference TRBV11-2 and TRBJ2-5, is EAGVAQSPRYKIIEKRQSVAFWCNPISGHATLYWYQQILGQGPKLLIQFQNNGVVDDSQLPKDRFSAERLKGVDSTLKIQPAKLEDSAVYLCASSYPEGLAKETQYFGPGTRLLVL.

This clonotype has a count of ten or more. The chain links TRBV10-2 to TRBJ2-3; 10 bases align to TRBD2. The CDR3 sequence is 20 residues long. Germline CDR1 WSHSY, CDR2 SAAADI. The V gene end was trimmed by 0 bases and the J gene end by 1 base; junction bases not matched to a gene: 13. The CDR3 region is CASSESGSAGGPKGTDTQYF. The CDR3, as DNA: TGCGCCAGCAGTGAGTCCGGTTCAGCGGGGGGGCCTAAGGGCACAGATACGCAGTATTTT.

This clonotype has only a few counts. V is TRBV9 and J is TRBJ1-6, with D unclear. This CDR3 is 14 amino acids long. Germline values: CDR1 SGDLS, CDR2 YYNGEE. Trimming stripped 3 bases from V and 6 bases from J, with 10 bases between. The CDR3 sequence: CASSADVFNSPLHF. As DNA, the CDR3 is TGTGCCAGCAGCGCGGATGTTTTTAATTCACCCCTCCACTTT.

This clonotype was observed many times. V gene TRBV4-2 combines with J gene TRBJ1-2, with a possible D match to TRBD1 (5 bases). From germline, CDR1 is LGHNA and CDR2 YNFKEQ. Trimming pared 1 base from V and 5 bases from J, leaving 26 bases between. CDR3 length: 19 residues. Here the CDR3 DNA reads TGTGCCAGCAGCCAAGTGCTAATTCCAGACCCGGGGAGGGGATATGGCTACACCTTC. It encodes CASSQVLIPDPGRGYGYTF.

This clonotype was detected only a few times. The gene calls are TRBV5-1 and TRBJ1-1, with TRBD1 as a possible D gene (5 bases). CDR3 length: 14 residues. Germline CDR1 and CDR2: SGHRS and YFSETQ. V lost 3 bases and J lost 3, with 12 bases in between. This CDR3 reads CASSWDGGDTEAFF. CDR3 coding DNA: TGCGCCAGCAGCTGGGACGGGGGTGACACTGAAGCTTTCTTT. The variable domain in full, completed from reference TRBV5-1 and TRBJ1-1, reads KAGVTQTPRYLIKTRGQQVTLSCSPISGHRSVSWYQQTPGQGLQFLFEYFSETQRNKGNFPGRFSGRQFSNSRSEMNVSTLELGDSALYLCASSWDGGDTEAFFGQGTRLTVV.

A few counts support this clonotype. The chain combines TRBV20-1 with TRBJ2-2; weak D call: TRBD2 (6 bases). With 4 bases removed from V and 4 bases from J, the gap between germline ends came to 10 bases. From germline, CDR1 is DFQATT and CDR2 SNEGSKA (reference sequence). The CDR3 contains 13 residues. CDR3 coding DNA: TGCAGTGCTACTCGCGGGACCACCGGGGAGCTGTTTTTT. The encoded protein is CSATRGTTGELFF.

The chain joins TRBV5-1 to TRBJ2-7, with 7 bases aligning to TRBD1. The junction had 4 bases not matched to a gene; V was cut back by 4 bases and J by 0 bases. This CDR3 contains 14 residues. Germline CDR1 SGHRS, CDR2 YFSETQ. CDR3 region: CASSTTGSSYEQYF. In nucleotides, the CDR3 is TGCGCCAGCAGCACGACAGGGAGCTCCTACGAGCAGTACTTC.

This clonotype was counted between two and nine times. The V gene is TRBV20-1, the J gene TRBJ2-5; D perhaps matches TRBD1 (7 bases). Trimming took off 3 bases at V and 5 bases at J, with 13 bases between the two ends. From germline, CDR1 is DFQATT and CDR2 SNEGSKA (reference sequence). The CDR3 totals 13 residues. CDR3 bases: TGCAGTGCTAGCCAGGGGGGTAGGGAGACCCAGTACTTC. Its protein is CSASQGGRETQYF.

CDR3 coding DNA: TGCAGCGTTGTTGGGCTAGGGATCTACAATGAGCAGTTCTTC. Protein: CSVVGLGIYNEQFF. The chain uses TRBV29-1 and TRBJ2-1; D is undetermined. V lost 4 bases and J 3 bases, leaving 13 bases between the germline ends. There are 14 residues in the CDR3. Germline CDR1 and CDR2: SQVTM and ANQGSEA.

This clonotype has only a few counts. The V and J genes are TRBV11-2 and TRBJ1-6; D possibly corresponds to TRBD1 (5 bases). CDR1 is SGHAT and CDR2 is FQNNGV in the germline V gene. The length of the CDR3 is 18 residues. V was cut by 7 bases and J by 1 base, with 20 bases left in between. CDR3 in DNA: TGTGCCAGCACCCCCAGGGAGGTCCGTGGGTCCTATAATTCACCCCTCCACTTT. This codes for CASTPREVRGSYNSPLHF.

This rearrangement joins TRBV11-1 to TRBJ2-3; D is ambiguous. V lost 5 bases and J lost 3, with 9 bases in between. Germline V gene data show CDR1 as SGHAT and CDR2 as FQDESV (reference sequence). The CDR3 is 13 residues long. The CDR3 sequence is CASSTQRTDTQYF. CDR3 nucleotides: TGTGCCAGCAGCACCCAAAGAACAGATACGCAGTATTTT.

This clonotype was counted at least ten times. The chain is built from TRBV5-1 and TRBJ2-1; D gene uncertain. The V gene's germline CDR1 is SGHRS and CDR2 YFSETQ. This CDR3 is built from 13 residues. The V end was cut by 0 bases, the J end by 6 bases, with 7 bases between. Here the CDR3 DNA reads TGCGCCAGCAGCTTGGCCCCCGGCAATGAGCAGTTCTTC. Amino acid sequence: CASSLAPGNEQFF.

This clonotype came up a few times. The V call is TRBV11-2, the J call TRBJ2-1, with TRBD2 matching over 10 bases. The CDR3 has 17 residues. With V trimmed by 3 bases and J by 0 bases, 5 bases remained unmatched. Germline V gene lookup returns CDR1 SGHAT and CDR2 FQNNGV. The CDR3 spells CASSFLAGVNSYNEQFF. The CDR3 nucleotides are TGTGCCAGCAGCTTTCTAGCGGGAGTAAACTCCTACAATGAGCAGTTCTTC.

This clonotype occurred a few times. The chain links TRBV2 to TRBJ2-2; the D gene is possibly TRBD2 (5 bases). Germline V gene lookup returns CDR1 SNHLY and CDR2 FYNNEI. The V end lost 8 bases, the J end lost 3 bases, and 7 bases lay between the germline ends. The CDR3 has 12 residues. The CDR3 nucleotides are TGTGCCAGCGGTAGCGACACCGGGGAGCTGTTTTTT. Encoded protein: CASGSDTGELFF.

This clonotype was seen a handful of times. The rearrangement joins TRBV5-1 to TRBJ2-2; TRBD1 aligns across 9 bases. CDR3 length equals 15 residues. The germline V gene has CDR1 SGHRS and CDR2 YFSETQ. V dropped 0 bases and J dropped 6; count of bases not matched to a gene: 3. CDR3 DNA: TGCGCCAGCAGCTTGGAGGGACAGGGATCCGGGGAGCTGTTTTTT. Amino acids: CASSLEGQGSGELFF.

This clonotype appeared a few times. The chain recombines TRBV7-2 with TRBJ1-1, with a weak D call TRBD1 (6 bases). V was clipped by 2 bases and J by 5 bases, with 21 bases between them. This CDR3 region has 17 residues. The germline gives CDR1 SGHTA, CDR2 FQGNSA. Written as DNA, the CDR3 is TGTGCCAGCAGCTTAACTGCAGGGGCACCGGTCGGGACTGAAGCTTTCTTT. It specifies CASSLTAGAPVGTEAFF.

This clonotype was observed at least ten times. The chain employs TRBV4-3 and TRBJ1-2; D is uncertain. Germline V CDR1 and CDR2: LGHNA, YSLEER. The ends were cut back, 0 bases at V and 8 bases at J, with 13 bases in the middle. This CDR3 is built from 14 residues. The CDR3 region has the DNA TGCGCCAGCAGCCAAGATAGGGCTCTGGGGGGCTACACCTTC. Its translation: CASSQDRALGGYTF.